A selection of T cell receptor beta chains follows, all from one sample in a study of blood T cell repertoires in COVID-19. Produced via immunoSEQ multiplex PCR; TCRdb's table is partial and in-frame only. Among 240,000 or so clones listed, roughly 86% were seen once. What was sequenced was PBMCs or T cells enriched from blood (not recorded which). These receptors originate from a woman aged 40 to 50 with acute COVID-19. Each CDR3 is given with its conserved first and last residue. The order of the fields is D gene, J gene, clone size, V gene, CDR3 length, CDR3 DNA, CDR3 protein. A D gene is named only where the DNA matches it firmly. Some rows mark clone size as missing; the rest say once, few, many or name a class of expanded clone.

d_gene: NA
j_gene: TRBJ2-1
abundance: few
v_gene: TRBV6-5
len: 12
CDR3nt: TGTGCCAGCAGAGCGGAGGCCCATGAGCAGTTCTTC
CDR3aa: CASRAEAHEQFF

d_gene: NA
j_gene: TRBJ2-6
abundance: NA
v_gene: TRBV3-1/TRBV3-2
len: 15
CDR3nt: TGTGCCAGCAGCCAAGTCCCGGGGACTGCCAACGTCCTGACTTTC
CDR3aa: CASSQVPGTANVLTF

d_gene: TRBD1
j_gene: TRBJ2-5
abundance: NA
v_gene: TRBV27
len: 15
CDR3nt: TGTGCCAGCTCTAATCCGGGACAGCTGGGAGAGACCCAGTACTTC
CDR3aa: CASSNPGQLGETQYF

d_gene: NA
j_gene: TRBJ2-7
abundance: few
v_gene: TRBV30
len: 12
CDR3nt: TGTGCCGCCGCGGGGTCTTCCTACGAGCAGTACTTC
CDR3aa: CAAAGSSYEQYF

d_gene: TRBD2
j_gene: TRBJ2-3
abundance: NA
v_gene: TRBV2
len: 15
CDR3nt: TGTGCCAGCAGTATGAGCGGGAGTGGAACAGATACGCAGTATTTT
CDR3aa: CASSMSGSGTDTQYF

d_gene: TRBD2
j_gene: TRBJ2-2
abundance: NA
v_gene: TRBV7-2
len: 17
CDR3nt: TGTGCCAGCAGCTTAGTGAGTGGACTAGCGGGAGATGGGGAGCTGTTTTTT
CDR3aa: CASSLVSGLAGDGELFF

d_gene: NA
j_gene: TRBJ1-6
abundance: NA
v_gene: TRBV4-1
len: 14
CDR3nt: TGCGCCAGCAGCCAAGGCGGAGCGAATTCACCCCTCCACTTT
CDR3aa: CASSQGGANSPLHF

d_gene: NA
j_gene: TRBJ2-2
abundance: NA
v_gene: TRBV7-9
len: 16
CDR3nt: TGTGCCAGCAGCTTAGTCGGCAGCGGGAACACCGGGGAGCTGTTTTTT
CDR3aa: CASSLVGSGNTGELFF

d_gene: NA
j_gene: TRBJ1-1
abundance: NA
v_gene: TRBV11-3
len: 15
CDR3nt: TGTGCCAGCAGCTTAGGGAGCGAGATGAACACTGAAGCTTTCTTT
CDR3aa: CASSLGSEMNTEAFF

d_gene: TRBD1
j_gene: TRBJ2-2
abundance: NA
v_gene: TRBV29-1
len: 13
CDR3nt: TGCAGCAGTGACGACAGGGGGACCGGGGAGCTGTTTTTT
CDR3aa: CSSDDRGTGELFF

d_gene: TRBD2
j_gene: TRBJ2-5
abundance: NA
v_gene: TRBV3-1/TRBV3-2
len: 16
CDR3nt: TGTGCCAGCAGCCAAAATCTACTAGCGGGAGGGGAGACCCAGTACTTC
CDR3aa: CASSQNLLAGGETQYF

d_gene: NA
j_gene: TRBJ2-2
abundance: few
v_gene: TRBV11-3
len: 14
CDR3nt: TGTGCCAGCAGTTACCAGGGCGACACCGGGGAGCTGTTTTTT
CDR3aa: CASSYQGDTGELFF

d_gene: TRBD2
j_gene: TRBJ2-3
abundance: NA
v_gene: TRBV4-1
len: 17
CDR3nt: TGCGCCAGCAGCCAAGATTCCGGGGGAGGGCCTTTGGATACGCAGTATTTT
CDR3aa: CASSQDSGGGPLDTQYF

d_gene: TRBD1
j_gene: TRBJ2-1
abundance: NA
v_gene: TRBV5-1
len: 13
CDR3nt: TGCGCCAGCAGCGGGACAGTTGACAATGAGCAGTTCTTC
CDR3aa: CASSGTVDNEQFF

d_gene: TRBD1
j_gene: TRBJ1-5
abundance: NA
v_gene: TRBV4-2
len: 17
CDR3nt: TGTGCCAGCAGCCAAGTCGGGACACAGGGGGACAATCAGCCCCAGCATTTT
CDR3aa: CASSQVGTQGDNQPQHF

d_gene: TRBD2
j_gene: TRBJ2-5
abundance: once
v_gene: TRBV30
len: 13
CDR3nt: TGTGCCTGGAGTGTACTATCCGCGGGGGCCCAGTACTTC
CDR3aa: CAWSVLSAGAQYF

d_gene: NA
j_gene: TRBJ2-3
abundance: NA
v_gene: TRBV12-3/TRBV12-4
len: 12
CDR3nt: TGTGCCAGCAGTTTGGCCACAGATACGCAGTATTTT
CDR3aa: CASSLATDTQYF

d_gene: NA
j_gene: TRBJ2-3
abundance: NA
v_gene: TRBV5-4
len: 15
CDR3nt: TGTGCCAGCAGCTTGCAGTCGATGGGCACAGATACGCAGTATTTT
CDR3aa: CASSLQSMGTDTQYF

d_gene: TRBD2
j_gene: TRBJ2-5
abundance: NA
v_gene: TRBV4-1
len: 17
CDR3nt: TGCGCCAGCAGCCAAGGACTAGCGGGAATGGTAATGGAGACCCAGTACTTC
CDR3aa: CASSQGLAGMVMETQYF

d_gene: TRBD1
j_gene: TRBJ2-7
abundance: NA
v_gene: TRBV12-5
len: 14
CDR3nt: TGTGCTAGTGGGGCCCGACAGGGTCTAGTCGAGCAGTACTTC
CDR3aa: CASGARQGLVEQYF

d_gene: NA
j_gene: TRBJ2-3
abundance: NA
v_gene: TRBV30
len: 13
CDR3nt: TGTGCCTGGAGTGTACGGGACACAGATACGCAGTATTTT
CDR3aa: CAWSVRDTDTQYF